This T cell receptor (beta chain) was recorded in a study of blood T cell repertoires in COVID-19. Across the whole study: Researchers got acute and convalescent COVID-19 samples from the United States, Italy and Spain. Nucleic acid was either cDNA or gDNA, and it came from T cells, B-cell-depleted T cells, or PBMCs.

CDR3 length: 14 amino acids. Germline V lookup: CDR1 MNHNY, CDR2 SVGAGI (reference sequence). V dropped 7 bases and J dropped 5; count of bases not matched to a gene: 8. Under the authors' procedure: For nucleated cells, counts were estimated from reference gene primer amplification. Profiled with immunoSEQ multiplex PCR; TCRdb holds only in-frame clones, not every one. That table is the source of V, J and clone size, and D and trimming were worked out from the DNA. The table shows roughly 350,000 clones, with 85% to 90% occurring only once. The TCR was taken from a woman aged 45-60 years with active or convalescent COVID-19. What was sequenced was peripheral blood. The V gene is TRBV6-6, the J gene TRBJ1-5; the match to TRBD1 covers 7 bases. The DNA of the CDR3 is TGTGCCAGCATTCCACGACAGGGCGATCAGCCCCAGCATTTT. It specifies CASIPRQGDQPQHF.